This TCR delta chain originates from a study of gamma-delta chains in newborns, infants, children. Whole-study context: Polyclonal expansion of innate γδ T cells after birth follows microbial exposure.

This clone was picked up a small number of times. The TCRdb protein, from a much larger clone, departs from this DNA's translation at residue 11, likely by read error; the protein shown derives from the DNA. TCRdb reapplied CATT to the reads. The data contain fewer than 4,500 delta-chain clones, around 0.65% of them seen just once; the ten biggest clones take up about 15%. CDR3 length: 16 residues. CDR1 and CDR2 (germline): GEAIGNYY, EKD. The TCR sequence derives from a child who was a newborn, infant or young child, either healthy, febrile or measles-vaccinated (not recorded which). Sequencing input: blood. This rearrangement joins TRDV2 to TRDJ2; 10 bases align to TRDD3. Here the CDR3 DNA reads TGTGCCTGTGACACGGTGGGGGATACTTTGGCAGCACAACTCTTCTTT. Protein product: CACDTVGDTLAAQLFF.